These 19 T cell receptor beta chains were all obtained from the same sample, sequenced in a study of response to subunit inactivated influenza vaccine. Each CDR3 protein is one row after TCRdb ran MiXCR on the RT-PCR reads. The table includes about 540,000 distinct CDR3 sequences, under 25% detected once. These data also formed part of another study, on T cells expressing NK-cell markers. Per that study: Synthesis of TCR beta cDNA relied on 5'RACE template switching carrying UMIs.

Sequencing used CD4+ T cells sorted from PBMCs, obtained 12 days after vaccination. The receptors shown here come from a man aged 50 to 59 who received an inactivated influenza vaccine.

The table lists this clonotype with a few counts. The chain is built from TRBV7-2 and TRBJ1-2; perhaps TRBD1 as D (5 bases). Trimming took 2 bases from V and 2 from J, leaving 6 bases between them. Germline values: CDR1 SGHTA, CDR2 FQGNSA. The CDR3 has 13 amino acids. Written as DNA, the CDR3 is TGTGCCAGCAGCTTAAGGGACAACTATGGCTACACCTTC. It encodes CASSLRDNYGYTF.

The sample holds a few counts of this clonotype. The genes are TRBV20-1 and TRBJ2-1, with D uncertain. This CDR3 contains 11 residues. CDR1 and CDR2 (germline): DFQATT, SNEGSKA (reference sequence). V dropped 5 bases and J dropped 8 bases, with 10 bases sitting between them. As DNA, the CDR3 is TGCAGTGCTTCCTTAGGACATGAGCAGTTCTTC. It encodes CSASLGHEQFF.

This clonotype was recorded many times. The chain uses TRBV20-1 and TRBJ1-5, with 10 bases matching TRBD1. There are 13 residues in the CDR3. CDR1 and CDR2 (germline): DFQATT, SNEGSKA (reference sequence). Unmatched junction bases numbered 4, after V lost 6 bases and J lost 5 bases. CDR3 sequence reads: CSATGTGDQPQHF. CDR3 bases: TGCAGTGCGACCGGGACAGGGGATCAGCCCCAGCATTTT.

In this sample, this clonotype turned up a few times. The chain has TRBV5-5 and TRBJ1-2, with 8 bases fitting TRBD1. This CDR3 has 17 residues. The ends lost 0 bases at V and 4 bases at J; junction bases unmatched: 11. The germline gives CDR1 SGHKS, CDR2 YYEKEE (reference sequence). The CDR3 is CASSLDTNRGASYGYTF. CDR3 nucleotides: TGTGCCAGCAGCTTGGATACGAACAGGGGGGCAAGCTATGGCTACACCTTC.

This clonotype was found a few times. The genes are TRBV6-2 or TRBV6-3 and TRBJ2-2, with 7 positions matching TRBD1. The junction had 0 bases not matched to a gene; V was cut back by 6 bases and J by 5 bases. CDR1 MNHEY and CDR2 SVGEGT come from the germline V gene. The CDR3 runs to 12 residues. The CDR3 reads CASRQGTGELFF. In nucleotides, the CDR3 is TGTGCCAGCAGACAGGGGACCGGGGAGCTGTTTTTT.

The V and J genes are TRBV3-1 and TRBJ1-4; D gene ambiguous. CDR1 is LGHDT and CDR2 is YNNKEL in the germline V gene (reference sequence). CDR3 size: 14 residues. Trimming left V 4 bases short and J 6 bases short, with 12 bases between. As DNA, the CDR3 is TGTGCCAGCAGCCCCCCTGGACGGGATGAAAAACTGTTTTTT. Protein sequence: CASSPPGRDEKLFF.

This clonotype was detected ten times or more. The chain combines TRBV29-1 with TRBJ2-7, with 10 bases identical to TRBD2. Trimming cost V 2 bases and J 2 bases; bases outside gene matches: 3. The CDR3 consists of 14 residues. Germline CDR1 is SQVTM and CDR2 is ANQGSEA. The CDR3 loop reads CSVESSGGTYEQYF. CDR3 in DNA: TGCAGCGTTGAATCTAGCGGGGGAACCTACGAGCAGTACTTC.

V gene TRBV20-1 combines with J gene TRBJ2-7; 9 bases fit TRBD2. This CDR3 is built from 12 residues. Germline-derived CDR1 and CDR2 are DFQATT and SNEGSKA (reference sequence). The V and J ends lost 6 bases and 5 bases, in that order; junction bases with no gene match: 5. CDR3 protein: CSASGRINEQYF. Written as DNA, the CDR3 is TGCAGTGCGAGCGGGAGGATCAACGAGCAGTACTTC.

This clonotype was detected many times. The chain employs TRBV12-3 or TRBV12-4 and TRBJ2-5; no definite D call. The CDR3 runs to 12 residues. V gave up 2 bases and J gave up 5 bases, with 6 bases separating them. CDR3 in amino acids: CASSLLRETQYF. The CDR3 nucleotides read TGTGCCAGCAGTTTACTTCGGGAGACCCAGTACTTC.

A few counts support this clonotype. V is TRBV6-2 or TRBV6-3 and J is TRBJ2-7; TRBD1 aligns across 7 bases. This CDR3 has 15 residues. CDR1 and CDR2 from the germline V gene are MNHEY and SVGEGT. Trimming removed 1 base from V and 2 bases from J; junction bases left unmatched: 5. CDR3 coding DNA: TGTGCCAGCAGTTACTGGACAGGCACTACCTACGAGCAGTACTTC. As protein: CASSYWTGTTYEQYF.

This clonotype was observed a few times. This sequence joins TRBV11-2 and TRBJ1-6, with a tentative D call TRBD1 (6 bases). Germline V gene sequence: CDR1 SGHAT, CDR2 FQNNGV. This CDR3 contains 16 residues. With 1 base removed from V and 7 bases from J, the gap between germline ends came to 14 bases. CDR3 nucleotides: TGTGCCAGCAGCTTAGCCATGACAGGCTCAAATTCACCCCTCCACTTT. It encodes CASSLAMTGSNSPLHF. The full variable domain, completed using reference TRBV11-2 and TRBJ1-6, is EAGVAQSPRYKIIEKRQSVAFWCNPISGHATLYWYQQILGQGPKLLIQFQNNGVVDDSQLPKDRFSAERLKGVDSTLKIQPAKLEDSAVYLCASSLAMTGSNSPLHFGNGTRLTVT.

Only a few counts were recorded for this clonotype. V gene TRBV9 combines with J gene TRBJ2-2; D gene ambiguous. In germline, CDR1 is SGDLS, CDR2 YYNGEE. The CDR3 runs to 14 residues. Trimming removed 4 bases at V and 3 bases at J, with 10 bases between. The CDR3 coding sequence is TGTGCCAGCAGCACCCAGATTCACACCGGGGAGCTGTTTTTT. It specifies CASSTQIHTGELFF.

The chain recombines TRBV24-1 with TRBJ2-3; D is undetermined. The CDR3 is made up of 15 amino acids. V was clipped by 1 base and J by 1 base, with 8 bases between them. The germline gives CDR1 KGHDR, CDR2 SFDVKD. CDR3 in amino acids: CATSDFRVGTDTQYF. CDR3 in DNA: TGTGCCACCAGTGATTTTCGGGTTGGCACAGATACGCAGTATTTT.

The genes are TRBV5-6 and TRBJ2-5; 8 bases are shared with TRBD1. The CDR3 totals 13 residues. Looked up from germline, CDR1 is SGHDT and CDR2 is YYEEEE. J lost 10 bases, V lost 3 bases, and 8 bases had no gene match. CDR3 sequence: CASSSLQGGDQYF. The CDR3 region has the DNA TGTGCCAGCAGCTCGTTACAGGGGGGCGACCAGTACTTC.

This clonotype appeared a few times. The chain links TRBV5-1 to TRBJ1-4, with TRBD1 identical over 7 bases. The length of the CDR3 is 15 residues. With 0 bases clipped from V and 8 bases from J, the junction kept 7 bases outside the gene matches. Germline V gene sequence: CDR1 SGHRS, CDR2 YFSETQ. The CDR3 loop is CASSLGNRGGEKLFF. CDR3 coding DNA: TGCGCCAGCAGCTTGGGGAACAGGGGTGGCGAAAAACTGTTTTTT.

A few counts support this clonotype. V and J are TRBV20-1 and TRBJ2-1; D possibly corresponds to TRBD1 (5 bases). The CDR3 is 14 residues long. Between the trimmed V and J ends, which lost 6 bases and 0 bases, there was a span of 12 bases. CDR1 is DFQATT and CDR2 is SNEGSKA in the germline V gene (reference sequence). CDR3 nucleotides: TGCAGTGCCAGGCAGGGTATCTCCTACAATGAGCAGTTCTTC. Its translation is CSARQGISYNEQFF.

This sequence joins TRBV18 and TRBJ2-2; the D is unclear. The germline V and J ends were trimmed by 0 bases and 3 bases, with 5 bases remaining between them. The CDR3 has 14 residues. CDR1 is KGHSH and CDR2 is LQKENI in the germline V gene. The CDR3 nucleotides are TGTGCCAGCTCACCACCTATGCACACCGGGGAGCTGTTTTTT. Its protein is CASSPPMHTGELFF.

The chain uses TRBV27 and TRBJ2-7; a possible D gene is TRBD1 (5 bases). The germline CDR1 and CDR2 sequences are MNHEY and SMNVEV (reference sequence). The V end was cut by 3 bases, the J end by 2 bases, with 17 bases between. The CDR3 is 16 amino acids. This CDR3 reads CASSFQGSPSTYEQYF. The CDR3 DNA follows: TGTGCCAGCAGTTTCCAGGGAAGCCCATCCACCTACGAGCAGTACTTC.

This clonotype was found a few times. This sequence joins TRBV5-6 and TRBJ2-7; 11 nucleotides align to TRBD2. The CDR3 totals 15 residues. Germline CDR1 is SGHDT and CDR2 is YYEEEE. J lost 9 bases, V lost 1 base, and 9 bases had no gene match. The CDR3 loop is CASSLRASGRIVQYF. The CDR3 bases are TGTGCCAGCAGCTTGAGGGCTAGCGGGAGGATAGTGCAGTACTTC.